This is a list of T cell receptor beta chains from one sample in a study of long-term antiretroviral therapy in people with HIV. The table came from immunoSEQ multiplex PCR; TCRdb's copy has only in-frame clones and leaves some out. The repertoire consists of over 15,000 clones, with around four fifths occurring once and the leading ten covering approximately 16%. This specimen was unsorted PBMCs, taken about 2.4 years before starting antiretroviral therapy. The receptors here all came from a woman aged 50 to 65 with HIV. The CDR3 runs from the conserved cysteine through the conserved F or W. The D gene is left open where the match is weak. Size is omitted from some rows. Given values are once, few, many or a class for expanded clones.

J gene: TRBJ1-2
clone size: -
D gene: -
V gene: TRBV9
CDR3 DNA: TGTGCCAGCAGCGTTACCGGGAGAAATGTCTATGGCTACACCTTC
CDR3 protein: CASSVTGRNVYGYTF

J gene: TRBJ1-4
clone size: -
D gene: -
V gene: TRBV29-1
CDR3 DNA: TGCAGCGTCCACCGGGCCGGCCGGGAAAAACTGTTTTTT
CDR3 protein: CSVHRAGREKLFF

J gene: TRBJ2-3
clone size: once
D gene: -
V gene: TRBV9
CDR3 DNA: TGTGCCAGCAGCACACGGACAGTCGCCAGCACAGATACGCAGTATTTT
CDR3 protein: CASSTRTVASTDTQYF

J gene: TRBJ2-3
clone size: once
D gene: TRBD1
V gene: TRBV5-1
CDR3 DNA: TGCGCCAGCAGTTCCAGGACAGGGGTGGGGGATACGCAGTATTTT
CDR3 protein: CASSSRTGVGDTQYF

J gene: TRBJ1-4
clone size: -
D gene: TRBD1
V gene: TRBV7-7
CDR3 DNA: TGTGCCAGCAGCTCCGGACAGGGTAGTGAAAAACTGTTTTTT
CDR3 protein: CASSSGQGSEKLFF

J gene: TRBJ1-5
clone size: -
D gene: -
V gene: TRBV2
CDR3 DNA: TGTGCCAGCAGTGAAGCTAACCCGAATCAGCCCCAGCATTTT
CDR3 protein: CASSEANPNQPQHF

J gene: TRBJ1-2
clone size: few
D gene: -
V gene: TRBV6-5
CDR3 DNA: TGTGCCAGTACAAGAGGGTCCGCGAGAGGTGGCTACACCTTC
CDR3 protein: CASTRGSARGGYTF

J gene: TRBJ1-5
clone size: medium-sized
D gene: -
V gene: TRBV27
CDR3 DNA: TGTGCCAGCAGTTCGGGGTATAGCAATCAGCCCCAGCATTTT
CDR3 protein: CASSSGYSNQPQHF

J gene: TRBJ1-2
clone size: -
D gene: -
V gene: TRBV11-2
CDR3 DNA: TGTGCCAGCAGCTTAGTTTCGAACAGCGGGGGCTACACCTTC
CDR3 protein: CASSLVSNSGGYTF

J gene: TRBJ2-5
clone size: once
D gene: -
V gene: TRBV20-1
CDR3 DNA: TGCAGTGCTTCTTCTCAAGAGACCCAGTACTTC
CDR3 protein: CSASSQETQYF

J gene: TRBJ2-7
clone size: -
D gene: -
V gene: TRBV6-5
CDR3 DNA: TGTGCCAGCAGTTACCGGCGTGCCTACGAGCAGTACTTC
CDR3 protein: CASSYRRAYEQYF

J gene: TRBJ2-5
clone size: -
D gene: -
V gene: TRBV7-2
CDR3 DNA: TGTGCCAGCAGCTTTACAAGGGGCCAAGAGACCCAGTACTTC
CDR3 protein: CASSFTRGQETQYF

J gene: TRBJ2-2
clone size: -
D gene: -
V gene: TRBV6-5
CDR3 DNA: TGTGCCAGCAGTAAGACAACCGGGGAGCTGTTTTTT
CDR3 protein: CASSKTTGELFF

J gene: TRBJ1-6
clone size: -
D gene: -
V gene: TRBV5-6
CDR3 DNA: TGTGCCAGCAGCCGGGACCTTCCCGGGTCACCCCTCCACTTT
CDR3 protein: CASSRDLPGSPLHF

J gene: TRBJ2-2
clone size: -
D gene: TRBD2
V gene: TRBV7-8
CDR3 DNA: TGTGCCAGCAGTTCTGGACTAGCGGGGGGGCGTTTTAACACCGGGGAGCTGTTTTTT
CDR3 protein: CASSSGLAGGRFNTGELFF

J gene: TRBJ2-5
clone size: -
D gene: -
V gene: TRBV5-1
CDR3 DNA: TGCGCCAGCAGCTTGGGCGCAGTAGCTCAAGAGACCCAGTACTTC
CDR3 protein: CASSLGAVAQETQYF

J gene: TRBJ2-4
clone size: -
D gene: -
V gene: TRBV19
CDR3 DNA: TGTGCCAGTAGTCCCCCTACCGGACCCCCCGGCTCTCAGTACTTC
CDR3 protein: CASSPPTGPPGSQYF

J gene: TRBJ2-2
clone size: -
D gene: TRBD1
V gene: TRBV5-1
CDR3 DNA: TGCGCCAGCAGTCTACAGGGGGGTAGCACCGGGGAGCTGTTTTTT
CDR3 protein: CASSLQGGSTGELFF

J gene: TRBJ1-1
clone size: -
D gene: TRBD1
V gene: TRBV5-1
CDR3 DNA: TGCGCCAGCAGCGCCCGCAGGGGGCCAGACACTGAAGCTTTCTTT
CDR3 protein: CASSARRGPDTEAFF

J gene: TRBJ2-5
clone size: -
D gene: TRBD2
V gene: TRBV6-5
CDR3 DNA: TGTGCCAGCAGGTGGACTAGCGGGGGGCAGACCCAGTACTTC
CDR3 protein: CASRWTSGGQTQYF

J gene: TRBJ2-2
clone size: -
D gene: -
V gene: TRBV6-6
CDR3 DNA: TGTGCCAGCAGTTATTTAAACACCGGGGAGCTGTTTTTT
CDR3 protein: CASSYLNTGELFF

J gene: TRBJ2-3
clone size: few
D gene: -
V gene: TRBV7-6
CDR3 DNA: TGTGCCAGCAGCTTTGAGTCAGATACGCAGTATTTT
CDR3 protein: CASSFESDTQYF

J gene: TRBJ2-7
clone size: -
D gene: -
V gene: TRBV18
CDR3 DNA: TGTGCCAGCTCACAGGCGTCCTCCTACGAGCAGTACTTC
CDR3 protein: CASSQASSYEQYF

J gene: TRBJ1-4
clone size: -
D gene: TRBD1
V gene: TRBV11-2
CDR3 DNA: TGTGCCAGCAGCTTAGGGACAGGGGAAAAACTGTTTTTT
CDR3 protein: CASSLGTGEKLFF

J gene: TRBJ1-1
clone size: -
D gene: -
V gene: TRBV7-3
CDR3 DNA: TGTGCCAGCAGCCCCGGGGGGCCCACTGAAGCTTTCTTT
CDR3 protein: CASSPGGPTEAFF

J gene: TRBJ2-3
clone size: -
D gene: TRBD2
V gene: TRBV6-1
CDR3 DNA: TGTGCCAGCAGCGGGGGGGCAGATACGCAGTATTTT
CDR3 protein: CASSGGADTQYF

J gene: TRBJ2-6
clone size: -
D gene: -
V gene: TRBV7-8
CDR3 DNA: TGTGCCAGCAGCTCAAACCAGGGTATAAGTTCTGGGGCCAACGTCCTGACTTTC
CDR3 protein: CASSSNQGISSGANVLTF

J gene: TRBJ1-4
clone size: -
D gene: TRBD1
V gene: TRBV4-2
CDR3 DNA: TGTGCCAGCAGCCGCTTGACAGGGGGCTCTGAAAAACTGTTTTTT
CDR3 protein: CASSRLTGGSEKLFF

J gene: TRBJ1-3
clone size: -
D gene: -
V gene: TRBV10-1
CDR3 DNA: TGCGCCACCTCTGAACAGCTCGGAAACACCATATATTTT
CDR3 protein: CATSEQLGNTIYF

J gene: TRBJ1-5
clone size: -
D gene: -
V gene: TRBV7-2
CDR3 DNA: TGTGCCAGCAGCCCACAGCCAGACAGCAATCAGCCCCAGCATTTT
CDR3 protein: CASSPQPDSNQPQHF

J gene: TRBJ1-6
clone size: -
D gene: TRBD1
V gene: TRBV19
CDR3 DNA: TGTGCCACGGGACAGGGTTATAATTCACCCCTCCACTTT
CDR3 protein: CATGQGYNSPLHF

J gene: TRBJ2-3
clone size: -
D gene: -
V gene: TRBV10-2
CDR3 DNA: TGCGCCAGCAGTGAACGGGGGGCATACGATACGCAGTATTTT
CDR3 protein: CASSERGAYDTQYF

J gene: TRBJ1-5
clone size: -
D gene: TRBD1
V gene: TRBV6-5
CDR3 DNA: TGTGCCAGCAGTTACTCAACAGGGACAGATCAGCCCCAGCATTTT
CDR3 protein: CASSYSTGTDQPQHF

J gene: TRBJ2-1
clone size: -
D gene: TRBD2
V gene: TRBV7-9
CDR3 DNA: TGTGCCAGCAGCTCAGGACTAGCGGGGGGGCTGAATGAGCAGTTCTTC
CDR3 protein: CASSSGLAGGLNEQFF

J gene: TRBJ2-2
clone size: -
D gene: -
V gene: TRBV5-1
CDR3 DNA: TGCGCCAGCAGCTTCGACCCCGCGGTAACCGGGGAGCTGTTTTTT
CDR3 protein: CASSFDPAVTGELFF

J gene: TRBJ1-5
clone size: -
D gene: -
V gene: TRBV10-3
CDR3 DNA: TGTGCCATCAGTGAGTGGAGGGATAGCAATCAGCCCCAGCATTTT
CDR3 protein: CAISEWRDSNQPQHF

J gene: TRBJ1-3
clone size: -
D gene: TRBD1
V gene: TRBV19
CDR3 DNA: TGTGCCAGTAGCCGAACAGGGGCCCTCTCTGGAAACACCATATATTTT
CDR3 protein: CASSRTGALSGNTIYF

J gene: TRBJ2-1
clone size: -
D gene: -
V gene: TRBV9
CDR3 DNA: TGTGCCAGCAGCCCAAGAGGCTACAATGAGCAGTTCTTC
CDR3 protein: CASSPRGYNEQFF

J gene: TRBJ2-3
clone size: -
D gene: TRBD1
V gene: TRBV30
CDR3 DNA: TGTGCCTCGAAAGAACAGGGGGCATACACAGATACGCAGTATTTT
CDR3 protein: CASKEQGAYTDTQYF

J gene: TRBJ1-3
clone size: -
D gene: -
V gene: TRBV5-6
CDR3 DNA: TGTGCCAGCAGGAAGATAGGGGCCTCTGGAAACACCATATATTTT
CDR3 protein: CASRKIGASGNTIYF